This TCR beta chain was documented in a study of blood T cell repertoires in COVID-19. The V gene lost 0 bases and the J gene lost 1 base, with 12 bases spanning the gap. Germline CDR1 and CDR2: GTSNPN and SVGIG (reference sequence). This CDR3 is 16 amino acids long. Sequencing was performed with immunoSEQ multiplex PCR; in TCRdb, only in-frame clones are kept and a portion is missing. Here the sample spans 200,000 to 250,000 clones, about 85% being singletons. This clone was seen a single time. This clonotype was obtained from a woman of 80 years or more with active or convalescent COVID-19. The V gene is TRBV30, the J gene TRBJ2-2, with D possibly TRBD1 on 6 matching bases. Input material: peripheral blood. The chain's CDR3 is CAWSVTGLGNTGELFF. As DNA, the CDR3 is TGTGCCTGGAGTGTAACAGGGTTAGGGAACACCGGGGAGCTGTTTTTT.